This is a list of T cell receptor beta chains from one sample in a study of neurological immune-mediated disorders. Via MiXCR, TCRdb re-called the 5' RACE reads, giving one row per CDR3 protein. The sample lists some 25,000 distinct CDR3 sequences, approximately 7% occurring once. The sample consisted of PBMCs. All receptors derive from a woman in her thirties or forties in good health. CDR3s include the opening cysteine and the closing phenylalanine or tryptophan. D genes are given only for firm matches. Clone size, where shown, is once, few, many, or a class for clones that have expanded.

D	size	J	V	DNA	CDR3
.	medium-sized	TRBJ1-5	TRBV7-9	TGTGCCAGCAGGGCAGCTAATAGCAATCAGCCCCAGCATTTT	CASRAANSNQPQHF
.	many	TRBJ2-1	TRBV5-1	TGCGCCAGCAGCTTGGATGTGAGCTCCTACAATGAGCAGTTCTTC	CASSLDVSSYNEQFF
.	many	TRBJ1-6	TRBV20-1	TGCAGTGCTAGAGATGGGCCTTATAATTCACCCCTCCACTTT	CSARDGPYNSPLHF
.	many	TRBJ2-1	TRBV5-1	TGCGCCAGCAGCTTGGGAGAGGTCCACAATGAGCAGTTCTTC	CASSLGEVHNEQFF
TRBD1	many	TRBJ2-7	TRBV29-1	TGCAGCGTCCGGGACAGGGGATCCTACGAGCAGTACTTC	CSVRDRGSYEQYF
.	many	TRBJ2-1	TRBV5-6	TGTGCCAGCAGCTTGGCCGGAAGGGCGGAGCAGTTCTTC	CASSLAGRAEQFF
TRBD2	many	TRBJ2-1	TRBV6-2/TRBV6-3	TGTGCCAGCAGTTTGGTGGGAGGGCCGATAGACAATGAGCAGTTCTTC	CASSLVGGPIDNEQFF
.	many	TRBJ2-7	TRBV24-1	TGTGCCACCTCGGGGCAGGGTTTTCCCTACGAGCAGTACTTC	CATSGQGFPYEQYF
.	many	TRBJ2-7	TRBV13	TGTGCCAGCAGCCCCCGGGCATACCCCTACGAGCAGTACTTC	CASSPRAYPYEQYF
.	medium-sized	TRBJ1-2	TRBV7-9	TGTGCCAGCAGCTCGAGGGGTGATGGCTACACCTTC	CASSSRGDGYTF
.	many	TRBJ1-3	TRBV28	TGTGCCAGCAGTGCCTCAGACAGGCGCTCTGGAAACACCATATATTTT	CASSASDRRSGNTIYF
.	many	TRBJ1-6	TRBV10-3	TGTGCCACACGGAGCGGAGGGACCTATTCACCCCTCCACTTT	CATRSGGTYSPLHF
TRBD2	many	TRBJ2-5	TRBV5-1	TGCGCCAGCAGCCTAGCGGGAGCAGAGACCCAGTACTTC	CASSLAGAETQYF
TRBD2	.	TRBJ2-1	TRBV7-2	TGTGCCAGCAGCTTGGGACTAACGGGAGGCAATGAGCAGTTCTTC	CASSLGLTGGNEQFF
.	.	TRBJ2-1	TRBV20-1	TGCAGTGCTCATTTGAGACAGAGGGGGAGAGATGAGCAGTTCTTC	CSAHLRQRGRDEQFF
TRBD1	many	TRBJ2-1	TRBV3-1	TGTGCCAGCGGACCAATTGCCCCGCAGGGGGTTGAGCAGTTCTTC	CASGPIAPQGVEQFF
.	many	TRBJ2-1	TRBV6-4	TGTGCCAGCAGTGACTCGATTCAGGGATACAATGAGCAGTTCTTC	CASSDSIQGYNEQFF
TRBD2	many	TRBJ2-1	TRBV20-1	TGCAGTGCTAGTGGGACTAGCGGGCGTTACAATGAGCAGTTCTTC	CSASGTSGRYNEQFF
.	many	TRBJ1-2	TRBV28	TGTGCCAGCAGATCAGAACTGGGCTACACCTTC	CASRSELGYTF
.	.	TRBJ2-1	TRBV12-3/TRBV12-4	TGTGCCAGCAGTTTAGTTTACAATGAGCAGTTCTTC	CASSLVYNEQFF
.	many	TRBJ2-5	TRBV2	TGTGCCAGCAGTAACCAGGGGCGAGGAGAGACCCAGTACTTC	CASSNQGRGETQYF
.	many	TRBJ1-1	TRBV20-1	TGCAGTGCATCACAGGGAGTCGGGACTGAAGCTTTCTTT	CSASQGVGTEAFF
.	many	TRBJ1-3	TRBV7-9	TGTGCCAGCAGCTTAAGGGTGGCGGCTGGAAACACCATATATTTT	CASSLRVAAGNTIYF
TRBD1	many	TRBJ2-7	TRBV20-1	TGCAGTGCTACCTTGACAGGGGTCGAGCAGTACTTC	CSATLTGVEQYF
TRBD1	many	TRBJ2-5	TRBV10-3	TGTGCCATCAGTGAGCGATTGACAGGGGCCCAAGAGACCCAGTACTTC	CAISERLTGAQETQYF
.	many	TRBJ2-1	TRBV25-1	TGTGCCAGCAGTGGGCGGTCCTCGGCCTACAATGAGCAGTTCTTC	CASSGRSSAYNEQFF
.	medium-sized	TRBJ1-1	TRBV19	TGTGCCAGTAGTGCGTCCACCGGGACACCGAACACTGAAGCTTTCTTT	CASSASTGTPNTEAFF
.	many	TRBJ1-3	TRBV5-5	TGTGCCAGCAGCCGCTCGCCGGTTCTCTCTGGAAACACCATATATTTT	CASSRSPVLSGNTIYF
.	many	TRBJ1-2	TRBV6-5	TGTGCCAGCAGTTACTCGACGGGGAAAGGATATGGCTACACCTTC	CASSYSTGKGYGYTF
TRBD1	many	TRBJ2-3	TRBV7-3	TGTGCCAGCAGCCGAAGGGGGCAGACAGATACGCAGTATTTT	CASSRRGQTDTQYF
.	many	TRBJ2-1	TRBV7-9	TGTGCCAGCAGCTTAGTGAGGGGGGAAATCTTC	CASSLVRGEIF
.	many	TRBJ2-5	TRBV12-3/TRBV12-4	TGTGCCAGCGGGGCTGGAGGCCCACGACACGACCTCCAAGAGACCCAGTACTTC	CASGAGGPRHDLQETQYF
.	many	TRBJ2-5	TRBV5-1	TGCGCCAGCAGCTTATCGGACAGCTTAGTTAAAGAGACCCAGTACTTC	CASSLSDSLVKETQYF
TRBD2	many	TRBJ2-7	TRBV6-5	TGTGCCAGCACCCGAGCGGGGGGGGACTACGAGCAGTACTTC	CASTRAGGDYEQYF
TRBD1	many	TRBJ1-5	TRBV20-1	TGCAGTGCTAGCTTCGGGACAGGTAATCAGCCCCAGCATTTT	CSASFGTGNQPQHF
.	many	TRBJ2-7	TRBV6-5	TGTGCCAGCAGTTTTCGACAGACCTACGAGCAGTACTTC	CASSFRQTYEQYF
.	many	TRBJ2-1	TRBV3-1	TGTGCCAGCAGCCAAGGCGGGCTAAGGAATGAGCAGTTCTTC	CASSQGGLRNEQFF
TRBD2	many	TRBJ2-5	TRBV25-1	TGTGCCAGCAGTATCCGGACTAGCGCGCAACAGGGGGAGACCCAGTACTTC	CASSIRTSAQQGETQYF
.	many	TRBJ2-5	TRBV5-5	TGTGCCAGCAGCTTTGCAGAGCAAGAGACCCAGTACTTC	CASSFAEQETQYF
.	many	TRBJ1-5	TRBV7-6	TGTGCCAGCAGCTCCGACCCGGGGGGCAATCAGCCCCAGCATTTT	CASSSDPGGNQPQHF
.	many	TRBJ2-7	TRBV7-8	TGTGCCAGCAGCTCTGAGGGGGGGAGCGACGAGCAGTACTTC	CASSSEGGSDEQYF
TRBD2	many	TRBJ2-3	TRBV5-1	TGCGCCAGCGGTGGACTAGCGGGAGACACAGATACGCAGTATTTT	CASGGLAGDTDTQYF
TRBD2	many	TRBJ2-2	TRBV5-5	TGTGCCAGCTTTGGTAGCGGGGACATTATAACCGGGGAGCTGTTTTTT	CASFGSGDIITGELFF
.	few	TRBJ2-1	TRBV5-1	TGCGCCAGCAGCCTCCGAGAAGGCAATGAGCAGTTCTTC	CASSLREGNEQFF
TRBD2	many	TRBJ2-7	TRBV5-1	TGCGCCAGCACCCCCGGGACTAGCGGGAGCTTCAACGAGCAGTACTTC	CASTPGTSGSFNEQYF
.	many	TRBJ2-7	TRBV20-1	TGCAGTGCTAGAGACCGGACCTCCTACGAGCAGTACTTC	CSARDRTSYEQYF
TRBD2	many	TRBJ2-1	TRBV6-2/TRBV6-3	TGTGCCAGCAGAGAAATGCTAGCGGGAGGGCAGTTCTTC	CASREMLAGGQFF
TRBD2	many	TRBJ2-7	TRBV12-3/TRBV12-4	TGTGCCAGCAGTTGGGGGGGGACCTCCCACGAGCAGTACTTC	CASSWGGTSHEQYF
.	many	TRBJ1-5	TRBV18	TGTGCCAGCTCACCTGGGACATACGGGGCTCAGCCCCAGCATTTT	CASSPGTYGAQPQHF
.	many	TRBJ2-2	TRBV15	TGTGCCACCAGCAGAGATCCCCGAAGGACCGGGGAGCTGTTTTTT	CATSRDPRRTGELFF
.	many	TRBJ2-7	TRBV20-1	TGCAGTGCTCAAAGGGAAGGCGAGCAGTACTTC	CSAQREGEQYF
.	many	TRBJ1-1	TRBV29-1	TGCAGCGTTGACTCTAACACTGAAGCTTTCTTT	CSVDSNTEAFF